Listed here are 18 T cell receptor beta chains from one sample, sequenced in a study of T cells in Graves' hyperthyroidism and ophthalmopathy. TCR beta CDR3 region amplification was performed from RNA transcripts. RT-PCR in the first round (using the HTBI primer set) targeted the TCR CDR3. One entry per CDR3 protein, called by TCRdb with MiXCR from the multiplex PCR reads. The data show fewer than 300,000 distinct CDR3 sequences, nearly 15% seen once. Sequences were obtained from blood. The receptors originated from a woman aged 45-65 years with Graves' hyperthyroidism that later progressed to Graves' ophthalmopathy.

This chain connects TRBV24-1 to TRBJ1-2; D is undetermined. This CDR3 has 13 residues. V was trimmed by 3 bases and J by 6 bases, leaving 10 bases between them. Germline V CDR1 and CDR2: KGHDR, SFDVKD. The CDR3 bases are TGTGCCACCAGTGATCTCAGAGAGGATGGCTACACCTTC. Amino acid sequence: CATSDLREDGYTF.

About this clonotype: A read error is possible here, since a much larger clone lies one base away. V and J are TRBV6-1 and TRBJ2-7; D is uncertain. From germline, CDR1 is MNHNS and CDR2 SASEGT. The CDR3 extends over 16 amino acids. The ends were cut back, 7 bases at V and 5 bases at J, with 24 bases in the middle. CDR3 nucleotides: TGTGCCAGCACGGGCGAAAGCTCGTTGCCTTCGCACGAGCAGTACTTC. Its translation: CASTGESSLPSHEQYF.

This chain's CDR3 is CASSGGILAGVRDEQYF. CDR3 nucleotides: TGTGCCAGCAGTGGGGGGATACTAGCGGGAGTTCGGGACGAGCAGTACTTC. The chain employs TRBV12-3 or TRBV12-4 and TRBJ2-7, with 11 bases fitting TRBD2. The ends lost 5 bases at V and 5 bases at J; junction bases unmatched: 14. This CDR3 has 17 residues.

This clonotype was observed a handful of times. This rearrangement joins TRBV5-6 to TRBJ1-5; D remains ambiguous. Germline V gene data show CDR1 as SGHDT and CDR2 as YYEEEE. This CDR3 has 15 amino acids. Trimming cost V 3 bases and J 2 bases, with 12 bases left between them. The CDR3 reads CASSYAAGGNQPQHF. The CDR3 DNA reads as TGTGCCAGCAGCTACGCCGCAGGAGGCAATCAGCCCCAGCATTTT.

This clonotype was counted ten times or more. The V and J genes are TRBV20-1 and TRBJ2-7; D unclear. The CDR3 totals 11 residues. V dropped 8 bases and J dropped 5 bases, with 13 bases sitting between them. Germline V gene lookup returns CDR1 DFQATT and CDR2 SNEGSKA (reference sequence). The CDR3 nucleotides are TGCAGTCGGAGCCCCAAGCACGAGCAGTACTTC. As protein: CSRSPKHEQYF.

In its sample, this clonotype was seen many times. V gene TRBV27 combines with J gene TRBJ2-7; the match to TRBD1 covers 8 bases. The CDR3 is 13 amino acids. CDR1 and CDR2 from the germline V gene are MNHEY and SMNVEV (reference sequence). V gave up 5 bases and J gave up 5 bases; unmatched junction bases: 5. Here the CDR3 reads CASSPGDRNEQYF. The CDR3 DNA sequence: TGTGCCAGCAGTCCGGGGGACAGGAACGAGCAGTACTTC.

This clonotype was seen only a few times. It may be a read error: a sequence one base away is much more abundant. The rearrangement links TRBV18 to TRBJ2-2; a weak D match, TRBD2 (5 bases). In germline, CDR1 is KGHSH, CDR2 LQKENI. The CDR3 consists of 14 residues. This CDR3 is CASSPPISAGELLF. CDR3 DNA sequence: TGTGCCAGCTCACCACCGATTAGTGCCGGGGAGCTGCTTTTT.

The chain's CDR3 is CASSYETGAGTEAFF. For the CDR3, the DNA is TGTGCCAGCAGTTATGAGACAGGGGCGGGTACTGAAGCTTTCTTT. The chain uses TRBV6-9 and TRBJ1-1; 8 nucleotides agree with TRBD1. The CDR3 sequence is 15 residues long. V lost 2 bases, J lost 5 bases, and 7 bases stayed unmatched. Germline V lookup: CDR1 MNHGY, CDR2 SVAAGI.

There are many counts of this clonotype. This chain joins TRBV11-3 and TRBJ2-1; TRBD2 matches 7 bases. With V trimmed by 1 base and J by 6 bases, 9 bases remained unmatched. There are 16 residues in the CDR3. Germline-derived CDR1 and CDR2 are SGHNT and YENEEA. Written as DNA, the CDR3 is TGTGCCAGCAGCTTAGGTGAAGCGGGGATAGGCAATGAGCAGTTCTTC. It is translated as CASSLGEAGIGNEQFF.

In its sample, this clonotype was seen many times. The chain carries TRBV5-1 and TRBJ2-7, with 13 nucleotides matching TRBD2. V was clipped by 3 bases and J by 2 bases; unmatched bases: 8. The CDR3 has 17 amino acids. Germline loops: CDR1 SGHRS, CDR2 YFSETQ. In DNA form, the CDR3 reads TGCGCCAGCAGCTCGCGACCACTAGCGGGAGGGCCCTACGAGCAGTACTTC. Translating it yields CASSSRPLAGGPYEQYF.

This clonotype was detected a few times. The chain is built from TRBV2 and TRBJ1-2; tentative D call: TRBD1 (5 bases). The germline V gene has CDR1 SNHLY and CDR2 FYNNEI. V gave up 4 bases and J gave up 4 bases, with 13 bases separating them. The CDR3 contains 14 residues. The CDR3 reads CASSGTRGSYGYTF. The CDR3 region has the DNA TGTGCCAGCAGTGGGACCCGGGGGTCCTATGGCTACACCTTC.

The chain couples TRBV24-1 to TRBJ2-3; D possibly corresponds to TRBD1 (6 bases). Trimming took 5 bases from V and 5 from J, leaving 19 bases between them. The CDR3 is 16 residues long. Germline V gene data show CDR1 as KGHDR and CDR2 as SFDVKD. The CDR3 reads CATSVRAGAVGDTQYF. CDR3 DNA sequence: TGTGCCACCAGTGTGAGAGCAGGGGCAGTGGGAGATACGCAGTATTTT.

This chain links TRBV29-1 with TRBJ1-1, with a weak D call TRBD1 (5 bases). This CDR3 region has 11 residues. V shed 6 bases and J shed 6 bases, with 11 bases lying between them. Looked up from germline, CDR1 is SQVTM and CDR2 is ANQGSEA. Here the CDR3 reads CSVQRGAEAFF. CDR3 nucleotides: TGCAGCGTCCAACGGGGGGCTGAAGCTTTCTTT.

This clonotype has at least ten counts. The genes are TRBV20-1 and TRBJ2-5; the D gene is possibly TRBD2 (5 bases). Germline CDR1 reads DFQATT; CDR2 reads SNEGSKA (reference sequence). V lost 7 bases to trimming and J lost 2 bases, with 14 bases between them. This CDR3 region has 13 residues. CDR3 sequence (DNA): TGCAGTGTCTCCGGACGGGGACAAGAGACCCAGTACTTC. It translates to CSVSGRGQETQYF.

This clonotype has at least ten counts. This chain connects TRBV7-2 to TRBJ2-3; tentatively, D is TRBD1 or TRBD2 (5 bases each). The CDR3 totals 13 residues. Deletions cut 5 bases from V and 1 base from J, with 7 bases between. Germline CDR1 reads SGHTA; CDR2 reads FQGNSA. CDR3 residues: CASSRDRTDTQYF. DNA of the CDR3: TGTGCCAGCAGCCGGGACCGCACAGATACGCAGTATTTT.

This clonotype turned up a few times. The chain has TRBV29-1 and TRBJ1-1; unclear D gene. V was cut by 3 bases and J by 1 base, with 6 bases left in between. The V gene's germline CDR1 is SQVTM and CDR2 ANQGSEA. CDR3 length equals 12 residues. The CDR3 bases are TGCAGCGTTGATCGTAGGAACACTGAAGCTTTCTTT. It codes for CSVDRRNTEAFF.

This clonotype was recorded at least ten times. This chain uses TRBV28 with TRBJ1-1, with 7 bases identical to TRBD1. CDR3 length: 12 amino acids. Germline CDR1 is MDHEN and CDR2 is SYDVKM. Trimming cost V 6 bases and J 5 bases; bases outside gene matches: 3. In DNA form, the CDR3 reads TGTGCCAGCAGCATACAGGGGACTGAAGCTTTCTTT. This encodes CASSIQGTEAFF.

This clonotype was counted many times. The genes are TRBV28 and TRBJ1-1; no reliable D call. The germline gives CDR1 MDHEN, CDR2 SYDVKM. Between the trimmed V and J ends, which lost 9 bases and 0 bases, there was a span of 8 bases. CDR3 size: 12 residues. The CDR3 DNA follows: TGTGCCAGTGCAGATCTGAACACTGAAGCTTTCTTT. It encodes CASADLNTEAFF.